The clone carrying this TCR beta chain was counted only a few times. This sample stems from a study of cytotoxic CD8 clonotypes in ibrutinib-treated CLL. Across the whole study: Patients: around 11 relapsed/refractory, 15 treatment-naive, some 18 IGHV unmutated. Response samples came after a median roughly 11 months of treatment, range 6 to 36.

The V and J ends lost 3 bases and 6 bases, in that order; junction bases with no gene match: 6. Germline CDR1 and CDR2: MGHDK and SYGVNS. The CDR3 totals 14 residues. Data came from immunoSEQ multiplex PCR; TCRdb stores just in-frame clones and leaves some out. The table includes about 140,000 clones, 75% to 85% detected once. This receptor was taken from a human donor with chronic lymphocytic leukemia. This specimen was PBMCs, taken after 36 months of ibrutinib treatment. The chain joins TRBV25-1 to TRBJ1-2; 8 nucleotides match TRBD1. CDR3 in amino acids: CASSDGRGQNGYTF. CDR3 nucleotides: TGTGCCAGCAGTGATGGCAGGGGGCAGAATGGCTACACCTTC.